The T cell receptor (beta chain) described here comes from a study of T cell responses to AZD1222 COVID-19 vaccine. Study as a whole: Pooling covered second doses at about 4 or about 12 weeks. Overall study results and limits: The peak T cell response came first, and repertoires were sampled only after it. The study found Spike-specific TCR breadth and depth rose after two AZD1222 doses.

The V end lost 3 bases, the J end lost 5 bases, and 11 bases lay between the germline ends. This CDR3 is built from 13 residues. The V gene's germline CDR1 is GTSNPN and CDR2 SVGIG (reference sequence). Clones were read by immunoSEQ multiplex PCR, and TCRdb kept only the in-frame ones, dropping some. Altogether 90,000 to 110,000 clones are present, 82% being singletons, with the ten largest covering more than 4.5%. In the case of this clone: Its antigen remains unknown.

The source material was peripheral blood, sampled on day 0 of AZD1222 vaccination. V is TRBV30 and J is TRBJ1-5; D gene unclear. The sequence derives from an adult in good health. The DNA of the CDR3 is TGTGCCTGGAGCTCAGCTAAAGATCAGCCCCAGCATTTT. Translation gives CAWSSAKDQPQHF.